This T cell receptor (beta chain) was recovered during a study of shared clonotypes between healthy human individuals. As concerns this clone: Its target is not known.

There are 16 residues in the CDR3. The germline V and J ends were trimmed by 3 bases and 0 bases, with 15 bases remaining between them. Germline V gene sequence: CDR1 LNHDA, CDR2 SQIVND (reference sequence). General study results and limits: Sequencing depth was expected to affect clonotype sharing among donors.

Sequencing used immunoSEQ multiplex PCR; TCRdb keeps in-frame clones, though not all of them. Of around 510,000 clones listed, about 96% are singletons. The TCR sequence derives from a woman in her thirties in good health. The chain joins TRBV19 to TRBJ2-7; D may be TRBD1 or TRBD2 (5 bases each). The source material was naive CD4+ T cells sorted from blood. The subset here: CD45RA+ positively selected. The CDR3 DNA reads TGTGCCAGTAGTATCGCCGGGACCGATAGCTCCTACGAGCAGTACTTC. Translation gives CASSIAGTDSSYEQYF. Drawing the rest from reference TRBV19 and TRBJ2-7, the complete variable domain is DGGITQSPKYLFRKEGQNVTLSCEQNLNHDAMYWYRQDPGQGLRLIYYSQIVNDFQKGDIAEGYSVSREKKESFPLTVTSAQKNPTAFYLCASSIAGTDSSYEQYFGPGTRLTVT.